These T cell receptor beta chains were read from a single sample in a study of blood T cell repertoires in COVID-19. Generated by immunoSEQ multiplex PCR, the TCRdb table keeps only in-frame clones and is missing some. Among roughly 150,000 clones listed, approximately 91% were seen once. Sequencing input: peripheral blood. These receptor sequences come from a man younger than 35 with acute or convalescent COVID-19. Both conserved end residues are part of each CDR3. Each record gives: D gene, CDR3 length, J gene, V gene, CDR3 protein. A D gene is named only where the DNA matches it firmly.

D gene: .; CDR3 length: 16; J gene: TRBJ2-1; V gene: TRBV24-1; CDR3 protein: CATTDRDDGGYNEQFF
D gene: TRBD1; CDR3 length: 14; J gene: TRBJ1-2; V gene: TRBV3-1/TRBV3-2; CDR3 protein: CASSLPGTEYGYTF
D gene: .; CDR3 length: 13; J gene: TRBJ2-3; V gene: TRBV11-3; CDR3 protein: CASSLDRRDTQYF
D gene: TRBD1; CDR3 length: 15; J gene: TRBJ2-7; V gene: TRBV5-1; CDR3 protein: CASSPGTGGPYEQYF
D gene: TRBD1; CDR3 length: 14; J gene: TRBJ1-1; V gene: TRBV2; CDR3 protein: CASSPGQMNTEAFF
D gene: .; CDR3 length: 14; J gene: TRBJ2-1; V gene: TRBV14; CDR3 protein: CASSLRTSYNEQFF
D gene: .; CDR3 length: 22; J gene: TRBJ2-1; V gene: TRBV18; CDR3 protein: CASSPPGTGNSGEYFHYNEQFF
D gene: TRBD1; CDR3 length: 15; J gene: TRBJ1-3; V gene: TRBV29-1; CDR3 protein: CSVEAGRGLGNTIYF
D gene: .; CDR3 length: 16; J gene: TRBJ2-2; V gene: TRBV2; CDR3 protein: CASRVPGTANTGELFF
D gene: TRBD1; CDR3 length: 13; J gene: TRBJ2-5; V gene: TRBV6-5; CDR3 protein: CASNRQGQETQYF
D gene: TRBD2; CDR3 length: 16; J gene: TRBJ2-5; V gene: TRBV30; CDR3 protein: CAWSDGAGGPQETQYF
D gene: .; CDR3 length: 15; J gene: TRBJ2-1; V gene: TRBV11-2; CDR3 protein: CASSLRAGDLNEQFF
D gene: .; CDR3 length: 15; J gene: TRBJ1-4; V gene: TRBV5-1; CDR3 protein: CASSFLPATNEKLFF
D gene: .; CDR3 length: 11; J gene: TRBJ2-3; V gene: TRBV7-6; CDR3 protein: CASSFLDTQYF
D gene: .; CDR3 length: 15; J gene: TRBJ1-4; V gene: TRBV6-5; CDR3 protein: CASTPEGATNEKLFF